A single TCR beta chain is shown here with its context. Its specificity is not known. This entry is derived from a study of cytomegalovirus exposure and HLA in healthy donors. Whole-study findings and limits: Sequence variants that were highly shared formed a cluster that was likely a sequencing artifact. Immune exposure information comprised only CMV serostatus. An ancestry cluster, one associated with Asian ancestry, reportedly showed fewer N-insertions than the approximately 670-donor mean in a later analysis.

PCR amplification relied on 60 Vbeta primers (plus 13 Jbeta primers). The data were produced by immunoSEQ multiplex PCR, yet TCRdb's version contains in-frame clones alone and is incomplete. The sample yields roughly 150,000 clones, 72% seen once. Trimming cost V 4 bases and J 3 bases, with 15 bases left between them. This CDR3 has 15 residues. Germline V gene sequence: CDR1 LGHNA, CDR2 YSLEER. Input material: PBMCs. The sequence came from a man in his forties in good health and CMV-seronegative. The J gene is TRBJ2-5, the V gene TRBV4-3; maybe TRBD1 (6 bases). The CDR3 loop is CASSLIQGREETQYF. DNA of the CDR3: TGCGCCAGCAGCCTTATACAGGGACGGGAAGAGACCCAGTACTTC.